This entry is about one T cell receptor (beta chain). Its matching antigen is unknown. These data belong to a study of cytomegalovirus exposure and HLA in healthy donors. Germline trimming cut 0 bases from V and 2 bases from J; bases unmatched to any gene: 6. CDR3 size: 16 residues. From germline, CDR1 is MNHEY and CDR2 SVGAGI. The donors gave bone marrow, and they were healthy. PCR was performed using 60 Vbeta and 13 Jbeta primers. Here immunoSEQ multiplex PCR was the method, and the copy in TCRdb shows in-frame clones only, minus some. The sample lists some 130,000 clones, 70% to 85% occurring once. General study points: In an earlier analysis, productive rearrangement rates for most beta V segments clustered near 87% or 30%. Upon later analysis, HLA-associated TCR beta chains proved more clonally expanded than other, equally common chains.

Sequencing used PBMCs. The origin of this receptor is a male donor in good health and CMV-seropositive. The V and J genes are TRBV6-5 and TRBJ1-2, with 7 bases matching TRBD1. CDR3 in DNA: TGTGCCAGCAGTTACTCGGACGACAGGGCCAACTATGGCTACACCTTC. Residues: CASSYSDDRANYGYTF.